The following is a TCR beta chain sequence with its context. V was cut by 0 bases and J by 7 bases, with 16 bases left in between. The CDR3 consists of 16 residues. Germline V gives CDR1 ENHRY, CDR2 SYGVKD. The data were taken from a study of control samples from healthy donors and cancer patients. Profiling relied on immunoSEQ multiplex PCR, and the TCRdb table lists in-frame clones only, not all of them. Here the sample spans tens of thousands of clones, less than 90% being singletons. This TCR derives from a woman between 50 and 59 years old in good health. The sample was blood. The V and J genes are TRBV10-3 and TRBJ2-1, with TRBD2 as a possible D gene (6 bases). CDR3 in DNA: TGTGCCATCAGTGAGTCGATGCCCACCGGGAGAAATGAGCAGTTCTTC. It encodes CAISESMPTGRNEQFF.